One and the same sample provided the 8 T cell receptor beta chains below, sequenced in a study of beta chain features in type 1 diabetes. cDNA synthesis used the whole RNA isolate, giving expressed TCRB sequences. This table comes from immunoSEQ multiplex PCR, and its TCRdb copy is limited to in-frame clones, with some not included. The sample holds about 900,000 clones, roughly 17% seen once. Sequenced input: naive CD4+ T cells from blood. The source is a woman between 18 and 29 years old in good health.

A few counts support this clone. V usage is TRBV28 and J usage is TRBJ2-1, with no clear D. The CDR3 extends over 12 amino acids. The V gene's germline CDR1 is MDHEN and CDR2 SYDVKM. Trimming stripped 8 bases from V and 2 bases from J, with 7 bases between. CDR3: CASAAAYNEQFF. The CDR3 DNA follows: TGTGCCAGCGCGGCAGCCTACAATGAGCAGTTCTTC. The whole variable domain, filled in from reference TRBV28 and TRBJ2-1, reads DVKVTQSSRYLVKRTGEKVFLECVQDMDHENMFWYRQDPGLGLRLIYFSYDVKMKEKGDIPEGYSVSREKKERFSLILESASTNQTSMYLCASAAAYNEQFFGPGTRLTVL.

Only a few counts were recorded for this clone. The chain combines TRBV7-2 with TRBJ2-3; D gene unclear. The CDR3 loop spans 13 amino acids. CDR1 SGHTA and CDR2 FQGNSA come from the germline V gene. The V end was cut by 1 base, the J end by 3 bases, with 5 bases between. This CDR3 is CASSLESTDTQYF. The DNA for the CDR3 is TGTGCCAGCAGCTTAGAGAGTACAGATACGCAGTATTTT.

The gene calls are TRBV10-2 and TRBJ2-7; a weak D match, TRBD1 (6 bases). The V end lost 6 bases, the J end lost 0 bases, and 12 bases lay between the germline ends. The CDR3 consists of 14 residues. CDR1 and CDR2 (germline): WSHSY, SAAADI. CDR3 sequence (DNA): TGCGCCAGCAGCTCGACAGGTAACTCCTACGAGCAGTACTTC. Encoded protein: CASSSTGNSYEQYF.

CDR3 nucleotides: TGTGCCAGCTGCCAGGGGGGCGGGAGGAATAATGAGCAGTTCTTC. This gives the protein CASCQGGGRNNEQFF. The rearrangement uses TRBV28 and TRBJ2-1; D may be TRBD2 (8 bases). Trimming stripped 8 bases from V and 7 bases from J, with 21 bases between. The CDR3 is made up of 15 amino acids. Germline V gene data show CDR1 as MDHEN and CDR2 as SYDVKM.

Only a few counts were recorded for this clone. The rearrangement joins TRBV5-6 to TRBJ2-7; D unclear. The CDR3 loop spans 14 amino acids. Germline V gene sequence: CDR1 SGHDT, CDR2 YYEEEE. V was cut by 0 bases and J by 0 bases, with 7 bases left in between. DNA of the CDR3: TGTGCCAGCAGCTTGGCCGGGCGCTCCTACGAGCAGTACTTC. Its protein product is CASSLAGRSYEQYF.

This clone was seen a handful of times. The genes are TRBV7-2 and TRBJ2-3, with 7 bases lining up with TRBD2. In germline, CDR1 is SGHTA, CDR2 FQGNSA. The CDR3 extends over 17 amino acids. Trimming at V came to 0 bases and at J to 4 bases, leaving 10 bases not matched to a gene. The CDR3 protein is CASSLAPGGRGADTQYF. CDR3 in DNA: TGTGCCAGCAGCTTAGCGCCCGGCGGGAGAGGGGCAGATACGCAGTATTTT.

The genes are TRBV15 and TRBJ2-1; the match to TRBD2 covers 7 bases. CDR1 is LNHNV and CDR2 is YYDKDF in the germline V gene (reference sequence). V was clipped by 5 bases and J by 0 bases; unmatched bases: 10. CDR3 length: 17 residues. The CDR3 sequence: CATSPGGTTSSYNEQFF. CDR3 bases: TGTGCCACCAGCCCGGGAGGTACTACGAGCTCCTACAATGAGCAGTTCTTC.

This clone was seen only a few times. The genes are TRBV19 and TRBJ2-2; perhaps TRBD1 as D (5 bases). CDR3 length: 16 residues. V gave up 6 bases and J gave up 0 bases, with 14 bases separating them. Germline-derived CDR1 and CDR2 are LNHDA and SQIVND (reference sequence). The CDR3 sequence: CASRPIWGSNTGELFF. CDR3 nucleotide sequence: TGTGCCAGTAGACCGATTTGGGGCTCGAACACCGGGGAGCTGTTTTTT.